This T cell receptor beta chain was profiled in a study of CD8+CD57+ T cells in acquired aplastic anemia. Per the germline V gene, CDR1 is SGHTA and CDR2 is FQGNSA. This CDR3 contains 13 residues. The germline V and J ends were trimmed by 4 bases and 4 bases, with 9 bases remaining between them. Genomic DNA constituted the template upon which TCR beta VDJ and CDR3 profiling was performed. From the reads, TCRdb called clonotypes with MiXCR, one entry per CDR3 protein. There are around 250,000 distinct CDR3 sequences in the sample; 56% occur only once, and less than 9.5% lies in the top ten. The source of this sequence is a human donor with severe aplastic anemia or a healthy control (not recorded which). The material sequenced was sorted CD4+, CD8+, or CD8+CD57+ T cells (not recorded which) from PBMCs. This chain connects TRBV7-2 to TRBJ2-3, with D perhaps given as TRBD1 or TRBD2 (5 bases each). In DNA, the CDR3 is TGTGCCAGCAGCTCGAGGGGAGCAGATACGCAGTATTTT. Its translation is CASSSRGADTQYF.